A single sample is the source of the 7 T cell receptor beta chains below, sequenced in a study of cytomegalovirus exposure and HLA in healthy donors. Only in-frame clones appear in the TCRdb table, and some are missing; sequencing was by immunoSEQ multiplex PCR. The sample holds under 200,000 clones; around nine tenths are singletons and the top ten take 10%. Sequencing used PBMCs. The receptors derive from a woman aged 18-29 years in good health and CMV-seropositive.

The CDR3: CASSYSPGLSYGYTF. The CDR3, as DNA: TGTGCCAGCAGTTACTCCCCAGGATTAAGCTATGGCTACACCTTC. V gene TRBV6-5 combines with J gene TRBJ1-2; D unclear. The germline V gene encodes CDR1 MNHEY and CDR2 SVGAGI. The CDR3 length is 15 residues. Trimming removed 0 bases from V and 4 bases from J, with 12 bases in between.

The rearrangement joins TRBV4-2 to TRBJ2-5; 14 bases agree with TRBD2. Germline V lookup: CDR1 LGHNA, CDR2 YNFKEQ. Unmatched junction bases numbered 2, after V lost 1 base and J lost 1 base. This CDR3 is built from 17 residues. CDR3 protein: CASSQGGLAGGQETQYF. The CDR3 DNA is TGTGCCAGCAGCCAAGGTGGACTAGCGGGAGGCCAAGAGACCCAGTACTTC.

The DNA of the CDR3 is TGTGCCAGCAGCTTCTCTGGGGGAGGTGGAAACACCATATATTTT. Translating gives CASSFSGGGGNTIYF. The chain links TRBV11-3 to TRBJ1-3; tentative D call: TRBD1 (5 bases). There are 15 residues in the CDR3. V lost 3 bases and J lost 3, with 12 bases in between. Germline CDR1 reads SGHNT; CDR2 reads YENEEA.

The rearrangement links TRBV29-1 to TRBJ2-5; D possibly corresponds to TRBD1 (5 bases). V lost 2 bases and J lost 1, with 5 bases in between. Germline V gives CDR1 SQVTM, CDR2 ANQGSEA. The CDR3 runs 12 residues. The CDR3 coding sequence is TGCAGCGTTGAAACAGGCCAAGAGACCCAGTACTTC. Translated: CSVETGQETQYF.

This clone was seen a single time. This chain connects TRBV4-3 to TRBJ2-1; D ambiguous. Germline values: CDR1 LGHNA, CDR2 YSLEER. This CDR3 is built from 16 residues. V lost 0 bases to trimming and J lost 2 bases, with 11 bases between them. This CDR3 reads CASSQEAALTYNEQFF. The CDR3 nucleotides are TGCGCCAGCAGCCAAGAGGCGGCACTCACCTACAATGAGCAGTTCTTC.

This chain links TRBV28 with TRBJ1-4, with TRBD1 matching 8 bases. Germline V gives CDR1 MDHEN, CDR2 SYDVKM. Trimming cost V 6 bases and J 7 bases; bases outside gene matches: 4. This CDR3 contains 13 residues. The CDR3 is CASSLDRVEKLFF. The CDR3, as DNA: TGTGCCAGCAGCCTGGACAGGGTTGAAAAACTGTTTTTT.

The chain combines TRBV11-3 with TRBJ2-2, with 7 bases that match TRBD2. The CDR3 runs to 15 residues. With V trimmed by 2 bases and J by 4 bases, 4 bases remained unmatched. Per germline, CDR1 SGHNT and CDR2 YENEEA. The CDR3 region has the DNA TGTGCCAGCAGCTTACGAAGCGGGGCCACCGGGGAGCTGTTTTTT. Translation gives CASSLRSGATGELFF.